This entry lists 18 T cell receptor beta chains sequenced from one sample in a study of blood T cell repertoires in COVID-19. Clones were read by immunoSEQ multiplex PCR, and TCRdb kept only the in-frame ones, dropping some. The sample carries roughly 200,000 clones, 80% to 85% recorded once. The sequenced sample was peripheral blood. Every receptor here comes from a woman older than 75 with COVID-19, enrolled during active disease.

The V call is TRBV18, the J call TRBJ2-2, with no clear D. CDR1 and CDR2 (germline): KGHSH, LQKENI. The CDR3 contains 14 residues. Trimming stripped 3 bases from V and 3 bases from J, with 8 bases between. CDR3: CASSPFRDTGELFF. In DNA, the CDR3 is TGTGCCAGCTCACCTTTCCGCGACACCGGGGAGCTGTTTTTT.

The CDR3 DNA reads as TGTGCCAGCAGCCCAGGGTCGGGCAGGGCTATGCTAGGCTACACCTTC. Translation gives CASSPGSGRAMLGYTF. The chain employs TRBV7-9 and TRBJ1-2; perhaps TRBD1 as D (5 bases). V lost 5 bases, J lost 8 bases, and 24 bases lay in between. CDR1 and CDR2 (germline): SEHNR, FQNEAQ (reference sequence). The CDR3 extends over 16 amino acids.

This chain connects TRBV11-2 to TRBJ1-6; no firm D call. V lost 5 bases and J 7 bases, leaving 3 bases between the germline ends. Germline V CDR1 and CDR2: SGHAT, FQNNGV. This CDR3 has 11 amino acids. CDR3: CASSQNSPLHF. The DNA for the CDR3 is TGTGCCAGCAGCCAAAATTCACCCCTCCACTTT.

This chain uses TRBV2 with TRBJ1-6; D might be TRBD1 (5 bases). V dropped 6 bases and J dropped 7 bases, with 16 bases sitting between them. The CDR3 loop spans 15 amino acids. Germline lookup yields CDR1 SNHLY and CDR2 FYNNEI. The CDR3 DNA sequence: TGTGCCAGCAGGAACTATGGAGGGGAAAATTCACCCCTCCACTTT. Its translation: CASRNYGGENSPLHF.

In this sample, this clone turned up a few times. This sequence joins TRBV11-3 and TRBJ2-1; D is perhaps TRBD2 (6 bases). The V end was cut by 1 base, the J end by 3 bases, with 10 bases between. The CDR3 contains 15 residues. CDR1 SGHNT and CDR2 YENEEA come from the germline V gene. This CDR3 reads CASSLGTSIYNEQFF. DNA for the CDR3: TGTGCCAGCAGCTTAGGCACTAGCATCTACAATGAGCAGTTCTTC.

This chain joins TRBV28 and TRBJ1-2, with no clear D. V shed 7 bases and J shed 6 bases, with 15 bases lying between them. This CDR3 comprises 13 residues. CDR1 and CDR2 from the germline V gene are MDHEN and SYDVKM. The CDR3 DNA is TGTGCCAGCACAGCGAAGGCTCGGGATGGCTACACCTTC. Translated, it gives CASTAKARDGYTF.

The chain couples TRBV3-1 (or the pseudogene TRBV3-2) to TRBJ2-1; TRBD1 agrees at 9 bases. V trimming: 3 bases; J trimming: 9 bases; junction bases outside the gene matches: 9. The CDR3 extends over 15 amino acids. Germline V gives CDR1 LGHDT, CDR2 YNNKEL (reference sequence). CDR3 in amino acids: CASSHPTGGSGEQFF. CDR3 DNA sequence: TGTGCCAGCAGCCATCCGACAGGGGGATCTGGTGAGCAGTTCTTC.

This clone has more than one count but fewer than ten. The chain uses TRBV30 and TRBJ2-2; 8 positions agree with TRBD1. The CDR3 extends over 14 amino acids. Germline CDR1 is GTSNPN and CDR2 is SVGIG (reference sequence). J lost 5 bases, V lost 5 bases, and 7 bases had no gene match. CDR3 DNA sequence: TGTGCCTGGTCCCGGACAGGGAATACCGGGGAGCTGTTTTTT. This translates into CAWSRTGNTGELFF. Variable domain in full (rest from reference TRBV30 and TRBJ2-2): SQTIHQWPATLVQPVGSPLSLECTVEGTSNPNLYWYRQAAGRGLQLLFYSVGIGQISSEVPQNLSASRPQDRQFILSSKKLLLSDSGFYLCAWSRTGNTGELFFGEGSRLTVL.

The V call is TRBV7-2, the J call TRBJ1-2; the D is unclear. Germline assignment: CDR1 SGHTA and CDR2 FQGNSA. The CDR3 length is 13 residues. The V gene lost 4 bases and the J gene lost 2 bases, with 8 bases spanning the gap. The CDR3 region has the DNA TGTGCCAGCAGCTCGGCAGGAAACTATGGCTACACCTTC. Translation gives CASSSAGNYGYTF.

The table lists this clone with a count of one. The chain has TRBV6-4 and TRBJ1-1, with a weak D call TRBD1 (5 bases). The CDR3 has 12 residues. The germline V gene encodes CDR1 MRHNA and CDR2 SNTAGT. Trimming left V 6 bases short and J 7 bases short, with 12 bases between. DNA for the CDR3: TGTGCCAGCAGGAGAGTCAGGGTTGAAGCTTTCTTT. Translation: CASRRVRVEAFF.

This chain joins TRBV28 and TRBJ2-5; perhaps TRBD1 as D (5 bases). CDR3 length equals 15 residues. Trimming took 3 bases from V and 5 from J, leaving 16 bases between them. Germline V CDR1 and CDR2: MDHEN, SYDVKM. CDR3 residues: CASSFVGVRTETQYF. The CDR3 DNA reads TGTGCCAGCAGTTTTGTAGGGGTTCGAACGGAGACCCAGTACTTC. Combining the CDR3 with reference TRBV28 and TRBJ2-5 gives the whole variable domain DVKVTQSSRYLVKRTGEKVFLECVQDMDHENMFWYRQDPGLGLRLIYFSYDVKMKEKGDIPEGYSVSREKKERFSLILESASTNQTSMYLCASSFVGVRTETQYFGPGTRLLVL.

The chain is built from TRBV3-1 (or the pseudogene TRBV3-2) and TRBJ2-7, with TRBD1 matching over 9 bases. Germline V gene lookup returns CDR1 LGHDT and CDR2 YNNKEL (reference sequence). The V and J ends lost 1 base and 2 bases, in that order; junction bases with no gene match: 3. The CDR3 is 15 residues long. The CDR3: CASSQVDRGTYEQYF. The CDR3 nucleotides read TGTGCCAGCAGCCAAGTGGACAGGGGAACCTACGAGCAGTACTTC.

This rearrangement joins TRBV2 to TRBJ1-2, with D uncertain. Trimming shortened V by 6 bases and J by 0 bases, and 8 bases separated the two germline ends. CDR3 length equals 13 residues. CDR1 and CDR2 (germline): SNHLY, FYNNEI. CDR3 nucleotides: TGTGCCAGCAGGCAAGAGTCTAACTATGGCTACACCTTC. Amino acid sequence: CASRQESNYGYTF.

V gene TRBV6-6 combines with J gene TRBJ2-5; no definite D call. CDR1 is MNHNY and CDR2 is SVGAGI in the germline V gene (reference sequence). This CDR3 contains 14 residues. Trimming cost V 5 bases and J 5 bases, with 15 bases left between them. The CDR3 protein is CASSPGAVRETQYF. The CDR3 DNA follows: TGTGCCAGCAGTCCCGGCGCGGTACGGGAGACCCAGTACTTC.

This chain connects TRBV18 to TRBJ1-4; 7 bases are a match to TRBD1. Trimming cost V 5 bases and J 2 bases; bases outside gene matches: 2. The CDR3 has 14 amino acids. CDR1 is KGHSH, CDR2 LQKENI, per germline. CDR3 bases: TGTGCCAGCTCAAGGGGACAGACTAATGAAAAACTGTTTTTT. Translated, it gives CASSRGQTNEKLFF.

This chain's CDR3 is CATSEAQINQPQHF. CDR3 coding DNA: TGTGCCACCAGTGAGGCCCAGATCAATCAGCCCCAGCATTTT. The chain combines TRBV24-1 with TRBJ1-5, with unresolved D. This CDR3 region has 14 residues. Germline CDR1 KGHDR, CDR2 SFDVKD. Trimming shortened V by 4 bases and J by 3 bases, and 9 bases separated the two germline ends.

The V and J genes are TRBV7-9 and TRBJ1-5; TRBD1 matches at 7 bases. This CDR3 contains 14 residues. The V gene end was trimmed by 4 bases and the J gene end by 3 bases; junction bases not matched to a gene: 3. Germline V gene sequence: CDR1 SEHNR, CDR2 FQNEAQ (reference sequence). The CDR3 nucleotides read TGTGCCAGCAGCTACGACAGGGTCAATCAGCCCCAGCATTTT. Its protein is CASSYDRVNQPQHF.

This clone was seen a single time. The chain couples TRBV11-3 to TRBJ2-2, with D uncertain. Looked up from germline, CDR1 is SGHNT and CDR2 is YENEEA. The CDR3 is 12 residues long. V was cut by 4 bases and J by 4 bases, with 4 bases left in between. CDR3: CASSSFTGELFF. The CDR3 DNA reads as TGTGCCAGCAGCTCTTTCACCGGGGAGCTGTTTTTT. The full variable domain, rest sourced from reference TRBV11-3 and TRBJ2-2, is EAGVVQSPRYKIIEKKQPVAFWCNPISGHNTLYWYLQNLGQGPELLIRYENEEAVDDSQLPKDRFSAERLKGVDSTLKIQPAELGDSAVYLCASSSFTGELFFGEGSRLTVL.